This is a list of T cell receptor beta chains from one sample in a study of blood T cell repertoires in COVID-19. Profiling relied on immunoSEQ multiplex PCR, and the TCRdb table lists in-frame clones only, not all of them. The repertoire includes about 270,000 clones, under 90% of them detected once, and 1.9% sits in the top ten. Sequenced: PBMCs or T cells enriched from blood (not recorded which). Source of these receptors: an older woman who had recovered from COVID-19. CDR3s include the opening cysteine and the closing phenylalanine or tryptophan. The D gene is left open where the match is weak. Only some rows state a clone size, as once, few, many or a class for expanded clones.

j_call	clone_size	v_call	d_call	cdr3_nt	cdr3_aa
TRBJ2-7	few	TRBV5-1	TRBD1	TGCGCCAGCAGCTTGGGGACAGGGGCTTCCTACGAGCAGTACTTC	CASSLGTGASYEQYF
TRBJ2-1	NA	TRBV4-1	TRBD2	TGCGCCAGCAGCCAAGGACTAGCGGGAGTAGGTGAGCAGTTCTTC	CASSQGLAGVGEQFF
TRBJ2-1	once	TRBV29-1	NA	TGCAGCCCCCAGTGGGGCGACAGTGAGCAGTTCTTC	CSPQWGDSEQFF
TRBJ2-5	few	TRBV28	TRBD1	TGTGCCAGCAGTATGCAGGGGGAAGAGACCCAGTACTTC	CASSMQGEETQYF
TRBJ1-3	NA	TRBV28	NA	TGTGCCAGTACGAGGGGGTGGAACACCATATATTTT	CASTRGWNTIYF
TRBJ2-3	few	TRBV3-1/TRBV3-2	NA	TGTGCCAGCAGCCAAGAACTAGTGATCGCAGATACGCAGTATTTT	CASSQELVIADTQYF
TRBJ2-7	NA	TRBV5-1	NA	TGCGCCAGCAGCTTGGAAACAGGACTACTGAGCGAGCAGTACTTC	CASSLETGLLSEQYF
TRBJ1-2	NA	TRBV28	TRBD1	TGTGCCAGCAGTTTATCCATCCTCAGGGGGCAAAGGGGTGGCTACACCTTC	CASSLSILRGQRGGYTF
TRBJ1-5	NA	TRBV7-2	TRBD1	TGTGCCAGCAGACCGACAGGGACGAAAATCCAGCCCCAGCATTTT	CASRPTGTKIQPQHF
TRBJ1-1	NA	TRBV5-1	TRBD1	TGCGCCAGCTCAGACAGGACAGGGGTGAACACTGAAGCTTTCTTT	CASSDRTGVNTEAFF
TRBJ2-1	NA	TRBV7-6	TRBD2	TGTGCCGTAGGACCGGGGGGGCCTCGGGATGAGCAGTTCTTC	CAVGPGGPRDEQFF
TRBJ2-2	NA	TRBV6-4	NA	TGTGCCAGCAGTAGGACAACCTTGGACACCGGGGAGCTGTTTTTT	CASSRTTLDTGELFF
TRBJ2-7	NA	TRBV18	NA	TGTGCCAGCTCACCACCGGCGGGCGACGAGCAGTACTTC	CASSPPAGDEQYF
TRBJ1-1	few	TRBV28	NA	TGTGCCAGCAGCAGATCATACCTCACTGAAGCTTTCTTT	CASSRSYLTEAFF
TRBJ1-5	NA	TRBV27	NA	TGTGCCAGCAGTGCCACAGGGATAGGACAGCCCCAGCATTTT	CASSATGIGQPQHF
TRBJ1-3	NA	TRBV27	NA	TGTGCCAGCAGTTTAGTCTACTCTGGAAACACCATATATTTT	CASSLVYSGNTIYF
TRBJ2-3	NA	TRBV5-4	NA	TGTGCCAGCAGCATCCCAGGGATTACCACAGATACGCAGTATTTT	CASSIPGITTDTQYF
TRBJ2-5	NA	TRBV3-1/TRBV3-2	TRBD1	TGTGCCAGCAGCCCAACAGGGGCTGGGGAGACCCAGTACTTC	CASSPTGAGETQYF
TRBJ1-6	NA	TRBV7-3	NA	TGTGCCAGCAGCTTAGGGGCCGAGACGAATTCACCCCTCCACTTT	CASSLGAETNSPLHF
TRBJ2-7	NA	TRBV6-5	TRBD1	TGTGCCAGTACCGGGACAGGAACCTACGAGCAGTACTTC	CASTGTGTYEQYF
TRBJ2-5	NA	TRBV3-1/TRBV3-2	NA	TGTGCCAGCAGCCAAGATAAAGAGACCCAGTACTTC	CASSQDKETQYF
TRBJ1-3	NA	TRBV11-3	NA	TGTGCCAGCAGCCCCGGCGAGGGTCGGAACACCATATATTTT	CASSPGEGRNTIYF
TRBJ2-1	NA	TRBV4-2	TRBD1	TGTGCCAGCAGCCAAGGTCCGGGACAGACCTACAATGAGCAGTTCTTC	CASSQGPGQTYNEQFF
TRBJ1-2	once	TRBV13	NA	TGTGCCAGCAGCTTAGGACAGGGCCAAGATGGCTACACCTTC	CASSLGQGQDGYTF
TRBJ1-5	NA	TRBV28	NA	TGTGCCAGCAGCCGTAGACAAAATCAGCCCCAGCATTTT	CASSRRQNQPQHF
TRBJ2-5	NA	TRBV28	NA	TGTGCCAGCAGCTTCAATGACAGGTCTTTTGGGGCCCAGTACTTC	CASSFNDRSFGAQYF
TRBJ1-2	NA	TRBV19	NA	TGTGCCAGTAGTCCCTCAGCTAACTATGGCTACACCTTC	CASSPSANYGYTF
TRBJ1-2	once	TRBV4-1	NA	TGCGCCAGCAGCCAAGATTTCGGACTCCCAAACTATGGCTACACCTTC	CASSQDFGLPNYGYTF
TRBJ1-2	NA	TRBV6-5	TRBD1	TGTGCCAGCAGTTACTTCCAGGGGGCGTGGGGCTACACCTTC	CASSYFQGAWGYTF
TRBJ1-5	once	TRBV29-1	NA	TGCAGTGTAACAGTTGGCAATCAGCCCCAGCATTTT	CSVTVGNQPQHF
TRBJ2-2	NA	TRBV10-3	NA	TGTGCCATCAGTGAACAGGTTGATTTGACCGGGGAGCTGTTTTTT	CAISEQVDLTGELFF
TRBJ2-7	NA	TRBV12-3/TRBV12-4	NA	TGTGCCAGCAGTTGGGGAGCAGGCGAGCAGTACTTC	CASSWGAGEQYF
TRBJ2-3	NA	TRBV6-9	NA	TGTGCCGTACAGCAGGATAGCACAGATACGCAGTATTTT	CAVQQDSTDTQYF